This TCR beta chain is drawn from a study of blood T cell repertoires in COVID-19. Study overall: Sources were T cells, B-cell-depleted T cells, or PBMCs; the material itself was cDNA or gDNA.

Authors' processing steps: Amplifying reference gene primers gave estimates of nucleated cell counts. TCRdb's copy holds only in-frame clones and misses some; the assay was immunoSEQ multiplex PCR. D and trimming were read from the DNA, whereas the V and J calls and clone size are those reported in that table. The data hold 150,000 to 200,000 clones, with 79% observed a single time. One Seattle source followed patients from active infection through their disease course. The V gene lost 4 bases and the J gene lost 5 bases, with 8 bases spanning the gap. The CDR3 loop spans 13 amino acids. CDR1 and CDR2 from the germline V gene are SGHAT and FQNNGV.

Sequenced sample: peripheral blood. The sequence derives from a woman aged 55-70 years with COVID-19, enrolled during active disease. The V gene is TRBV11-2, the J gene TRBJ1-4; D is ambiguous. CDR3 loop: CASSSGLNEKLFF. DNA for the CDR3: TGTGCCAGCAGCTCCGGGTTGAATGAAAAACTGTTTTTT.